This TCR beta chain was recovered during a study of blood T cell repertoires in COVID-19. Data came from immunoSEQ multiplex PCR; TCRdb stores just in-frame clones and leaves some out. The table has hundreds of thousands of clones, 88% seen once. Germline V CDR1 and CDR2: SGHNT, YENEEA. Germline trimming cut 6 bases from V and 2 bases from J; bases unmatched to any gene: 7. CDR3 length: 14 residues. The TCR was taken from a woman in her seventies with COVID-19, enrolled during active disease. The sample comprised peripheral blood. This rearrangement joins TRBV11-3 to TRBJ2-7, with TRBD2 identical over 7 bases. CDR3 DNA sequence: TGTGCCAGCAGTTCGGCTAGCGGACCCTACGAGCAGTACTTC. Its protein is CASSSASGPYEQYF. The variable domain in full, completed from reference TRBV11-3 and TRBJ2-7, reads EAGVVQSPRYKIIEKKQPVAFWCNPISGHNTLYWYLQNLGQGPELLIRYENEEAVDDSQLPKDRFSAERLKGVDSTLKIQPAELGDSAVYLCASSSASGPYEQYFGPGTRLTVT.